Below are 10 T cell receptor beta chains sequenced from a single sample in a study of T cell responses to AZD1222 COVID-19 vaccine. Using immunoSEQ multiplex PCR, the repertoire was profiled, and TCRdb retains in-frame clones only, with some absent. The data hold approximately 110,000 clones, with approximately 86% observed a single time. Sequences were derived from peripheral blood, sampled on day 0 of MenACWY control vaccination. All receptors come from an adult in good health.

The genes are TRBV6-5 and TRBJ1-1, with 7 bases that match TRBD1. The CDR3 has 14 residues. The V gene end was trimmed by 0 bases and the J gene end by 11 bases; junction bases not matched to a gene: 9. Germline CDR1 reads MNHEY; CDR2 reads SVGAGI. The CDR3 is CASSYSNRGGGAFF. DNA for the CDR3: TGTGCCAGCAGTTACTCAAACAGGGGCGGGGGTGCTTTCTTT.

The genes are TRBV5-6 and TRBJ1-2; maybe TRBD1 (5 bases). The CDR3 has 17 residues. Trimming took off 2 bases at V and 3 bases at J, with 20 bases between the two ends. Germline lookup yields CDR1 SGHDT and CDR2 YYEEEE. CDR3 DNA: TGTGCCAGCAGCTTTGTAATGACAGCTTCGGCATACTATGGCTACACCTTC. Protein product: CASSFVMTASAYYGYTF.

This clone was observed a few times. V is TRBV4-2 and J is TRBJ1-4, with D possibly TRBD1 on 6 matching bases. The CDR3 sequence is 15 residues long. Germline V gives CDR1 LGHNA, CDR2 YNFKEQ. Between the trimmed V and J ends, which lost 1 base and 6 bases, there was a span of 12 bases. The CDR3 bases are TGTGCCAGCAGCCAAGTGGCAGGGGAGGATGAAAAACTGTTTTTT. Its translation is CASSQVAGEDEKLFF.

The chain joins TRBV12-3 or TRBV12-4 to TRBJ1-1; D unclear. The CDR3 is 13 amino acids. Trimming removed 3 bases at V and 5 bases at J, with 10 bases between. As DNA, the CDR3 is TGTGCCAGCAGTTTCGGTGGATATACTGAAGCTTTCTTT. It translates to CASSFGGYTEAFF.

V and J are TRBV28 and TRBJ1-5, with TRBD1 as a possible D gene (6 bases). Per germline, CDR1 MDHEN and CDR2 SYDVKM. CDR3 length equals 12 residues. V was pared by 6 bases and J by 6 bases, with 9 bases between. CDR3: CASSQQGQPQHF. For the CDR3, the DNA is TGTGCCAGCAGCCAACAGGGTCAGCCCCAGCATTTT.

The chain recombines TRBV2 with TRBJ1-5, with TRBD1 identical over 7 bases. Germline lookup yields CDR1 SNHLY and CDR2 FYNNEI. The CDR3 extends over 16 amino acids. The V and J ends lost 6 bases and 1 base, in that order; junction bases with no gene match: 9. CDR3 DNA: TGTGCCAGCAGCGTACAGGGGCCGGCGAGCAATCAGCCCCAGCATTTT. It encodes CASSVQGPASNQPQHF.

The J gene is TRBJ2-7, the V gene TRBV18; no definite D call. The CDR3 extends over 11 amino acids. V lost 2 bases to trimming and J lost 5 bases, with 4 bases between them. The V gene's germline CDR1 is KGHSH and CDR2 LQKENI. This CDR3 is CASSPGDEQYF. The CDR3 DNA follows: TGTGCCAGCTCACCAGGAGACGAGCAGTACTTC.

J is TRBJ1-1 and V is TRBV18; D gene uncertain. The V and J ends lost 3 bases and 4 bases respectively, with 6 bases between them. This CDR3 comprises 12 residues. CDR1 and CDR2 (germline): KGHSH, LQKENI. In DNA, the CDR3 is TGTGCCAGCTCACCCTATGCCACTGAAGCTTTCTTT. This gives the protein CASSPYATEAFF.

This clone was found once. This chain uses TRBV7-8 with TRBJ2-7, with D hard to call. This CDR3 has 17 amino acids. CDR1 is SGHVS, CDR2 FQNEAQ, per germline. The V end lost 0 bases, the J end lost 1 base, and 16 bases lay between the germline ends. The CDR3 nucleotides read TGTGCCAGCAGCTTAGCGCTGTTCTTCTCCAGTTCCTACGAGCAGTACTTC. Translated, it gives CASSLALFFSSSYEQYF. Combining the CDR3 with reference TRBV7-8 and TRBJ2-7 gives the whole variable domain GAGVSQSPRYKVAKRGQDVALRCDPISGHVSLFWYQQALGQGPEFLTYFQNEAQLDKSGLPSDRFFAERPEGSVSTLKIQRTQQEDSAVYLCASSLALFFSSSYEQYFGPGTRLTVT.

The chain carries TRBV30 and TRBJ1-1; D unresolved. The V end lost 5 bases, the J end lost 2 bases, and 12 bases lay between the germline ends. Germline loops: CDR1 GTSNPN, CDR2 SVGIG (reference sequence). The CDR3 runs 13 residues. This chain's CDR3 is CAWRVRGNTEAFF. The CDR3 coding sequence is TGTGCCTGGCGGGTCAGAGGCAACACTGAAGCTTTCTTT. The full variable domain, its missing parts supplied by reference TRBV30 and TRBJ1-1, is SQTIHQWPATLVQPVGSPLSLECTVEGTSNPNLYWYRQAAGRGLQLLFYSVGIGQISSEVPQNLSASRPQDRQFILSSKKLLLSDSGFYLCAWRVRGNTEAFFGQGTRLTVV.